This passage covers 17 T cell receptor beta chains from one sample sequenced in a study of T cell responses to AZD1222 COVID-19 vaccine. Method: immunoSEQ multiplex PCR; TCRdb's copy keeps in-frame clones and lacks some. The sample has 150,000 to 200,000 clones, around nine tenths seen once. This specimen was peripheral blood, taken 28 days after the second AZD1222 dose. The receptors stem from an adult who received the AZD1222 COVID-19 vaccine.

The chain has TRBV3-1 (or the pseudogene TRBV3-2) and TRBJ1-2, with D hard to call. V was clipped by 2 bases and J by 5 bases, with 6 bases between them. This CDR3 is built from 12 residues. Germline V gene data show CDR1 as LGHDT and CDR2 as YNNKEL (reference sequence). The CDR3 region has the DNA TGTGCCAGCAGCCAAAGGGAATATGGCTACACCTTC. Translating it yields CASSQREYGYTF.

This clone was recorded a few times. The rearrangement joins TRBV3-1 (or the pseudogene TRBV3-2) to TRBJ1-2; D remains ambiguous. Germline CDR1 reads LGHDT; CDR2 reads YNNKEL (reference sequence). The V gene lost 0 bases and the J gene lost 8 bases, with 10 bases spanning the gap. The CDR3 is 13 residues long. DNA of the CDR3: TGTGCCAGCAGCCAAGAGTCAGGAAACGGCTACACCTTC. This codes for CASSQESGNGYTF.

The chain carries TRBV18 and TRBJ2-5; D remains unclear. This CDR3 is 13 amino acids long. The V and J ends lost 1 base and 2 bases respectively, with 5 bases between them. Looked up from germline, CDR1 is KGHSH and CDR2 is LQKENI. The CDR3 is CASSPLPQETQYF. CDR3 DNA sequence: TGTGCCAGCTCACCACTGCCACAAGAGACCCAGTACTTC. Together with reference TRBV18 and TRBJ2-5, the CDR3 gives the full variable domain: NAGVMQNPRHLVRRRGQEARLRCSPMKGHSHVYWYRQLPEEGLKFMVYLQKENIIDESGMPKERFSAEFPKEGPSILRIQQVVRGDSAAYFCASSPLPQETQYFGPGTRLLVL.

V gene TRBV5-5 combines with J gene TRBJ1-5; D remains unclear. The CDR3 sequence is 13 residues long. Per germline, CDR1 SGHKS and CDR2 YYEKEE (reference sequence). The V and J ends lost 1 base and 6 bases respectively, with 8 bases between them. This CDR3 reads CASSLRPGQPQHF. The CDR3 bases are TGTGCCAGCAGCTTGCGACCCGGTCAGCCCCAGCATTTT. Supplemented by reference TRBV5-5 and TRBJ1-5, the full variable domain reads DAGVTQSPTHLIKTRGQQVTLRCSPISGHKSVSWYQQVLGQGPQFIFQYYEKEERGRGNFPDRFSARQFPNYSSELNVNALLLGDSALYLCASSLRPGQPQHFGDGTRLSIL.

The chain employs TRBV7-9 and TRBJ2-1; the match to TRBD1 covers 7 bases. V was pared by 1 base and J by 7 bases, with 7 bases of the junction left unmatched. The CDR3 loop spans 15 amino acids. From germline, CDR1 is SEHNR and CDR2 FQNEAQ (reference sequence). CDR3 region: CASSLGVTGANEQFF. CDR3 DNA sequence: TGTGCCAGCAGCTTAGGGGTTACAGGGGCAAATGAGCAGTTCTTC.

The chain combines TRBV28 with TRBJ1-2, with TRBD1 matching over 11 bases. Germline V lookup: CDR1 MDHEN, CDR2 SYDVKM. The CDR3 length is 13 residues. The ends lost 7 bases at V and 7 bases at J; junction bases unmatched: 5. DNA for the CDR3: TGTGCCAGCACGCGGACAGGGGGCTTTGGCTACACCTTC. It specifies CASTRTGGFGYTF.

The CDR3 DNA follows: TGTGCCAGCAGCGTAGTGGGGGGCGCTGGGGCCAACGTCCTGACTTTC. Its protein is CASSVVGGAGANVLTF. The rearrangement joins TRBV9 to TRBJ2-6, with D possibly called TRBD1 or TRBD2 (6 bases each). This CDR3 contains 16 residues. CDR1 and CDR2 (germline): SGDLS, YYNGEE. With 0 bases removed from V and 2 bases from J, the gap between germline ends came to 9 bases.

This clone was counted a few times. V is TRBV4-3 and J is TRBJ1-4; 9 nucleotides line up with TRBD1. CDR3 length equals 16 residues. Germline V gene data show CDR1 as LGHNA and CDR2 as YSLEER. V lost 0 bases to trimming and J lost 6 bases; unmatched junction nucleotides: 5. This CDR3 reads CASSQDRRTGDEKLFF. In DNA form, the CDR3 reads TGCGCCAGCAGCCAAGATCGTCGGACAGGGGATGAAAAACTGTTTTTT.

The sample holds a few counts of this clone. In DNA, the CDR3 is TGTGCCAGCAGTTACGAAAGGGGGCGAGCTTTCTTT. Protein: CASSYERGRAFF. This chain joins TRBV6-5 and TRBJ1-1, with TRBD1 identical over 7 bases. In germline, CDR1 is MNHEY, CDR2 SVGAGI. The CDR3 extends over 12 amino acids. The ends lost 2 bases at V and 10 bases at J; junction bases unmatched: 4.

The CDR3 region has the DNA TGTGCCAGTAGTATCGTGGCGGCGGCCAAAAACATTCAGTACTTC. Its translation is CASSIVAAAKNIQYF. V usage is TRBV19 and J usage is TRBJ2-4, with D unclear. Trimming stripped 3 bases from V and 1 base from J, with 10 bases between. The germline V gene encodes CDR1 LNHDA and CDR2 SQIVND (reference sequence). This CDR3 region has 15 residues.

The chain recombines TRBV11-2 with TRBJ2-7, with TRBD1 matching over 8 bases. The CDR3 spans 13 residues. The V gene's germline CDR1 is SGHAT and CDR2 FQNNGV. Losses at the gene ends were 3 bases for V and 6 bases for J; bases not matched to a gene: 4. The chain's CDR3 is CASSLTGVSEQYF. CDR3 bases: TGTGCCAGCAGCTTGACAGGGGTGAGCGAGCAGTACTTC.

The rearrangement uses TRBV3-1 (or the pseudogene TRBV3-2) and TRBJ2-5, with 9 bases that match TRBD1. The CDR3 runs 15 residues. Germline V gene data show CDR1 as LGHDT and CDR2 as YNNKEL (reference sequence). Trimming at V came to 5 bases and at J to 3 bases, leaving 7 bases not matched to a gene. The CDR3 sequence: CASSSPGQGKETQYF. In nucleotides, the CDR3 is TGTGCCAGCAGCTCCCCGGGACAGGGAAAAGAGACCCAGTACTTC.

The V and J genes are TRBV7-9 and TRBJ2-2; D might be TRBD2 (5 bases). There are 15 residues in the CDR3. Germline V gives CDR1 SEHNR, CDR2 FQNEAQ (reference sequence). The V and J ends lost 5 bases and 2 bases respectively, with 12 bases between them. CDR3 in amino acids: CASSRQLVNTGELFF. The CDR3 nucleotides are TGTGCCAGCAGCCGACAACTAGTAAACACCGGGGAGCTGTTTTTT.

The rearrangement joins TRBV15 to TRBJ1-3, with a possible D match to TRBD1 (5 bases). Germline CDR1 reads LNHNV; CDR2 reads YYDKDF (reference sequence). The CDR3 is made up of 17 amino acids. Trimming took off 0 bases at V and 0 bases at J, with 12 bases between the two ends. In nucleotides, the CDR3 is TGTGCCACCAGCAGAGAAAACAGGCGGGGCTCTGGAAACACCATATATTTT. It yields the protein CATSRENRRGSGNTIYF.

The rearrangement uses TRBV27 and TRBJ1-5; no reliable D call. CDR3 length: 14 residues. Germline V gene data show CDR1 as MNHEY and CDR2 as SMNVEV (reference sequence). V was pared by 4 bases and J by 3 bases, with 10 bases between. CDR3 loop: CASSSGINNQPQHF. The CDR3, as DNA: TGTGCCAGCAGTTCGGGCATTAACAATCAGCCCCAGCATTTT.

V usage is TRBV28 and J usage is TRBJ2-2; D remains ambiguous. V shed 4 bases and J shed 4 bases, with 13 bases lying between them. The CDR3 spans 15 residues. CDR1 MDHEN and CDR2 SYDVKM come from the germline V gene. CDR3 amino acids: CASSSPEGGTGELFF. As DNA, the CDR3 is TGTGCCAGCAGTTCACCAGAAGGTGGCACCGGGGAGCTGTTTTTT.

This chain joins TRBV29-1 and TRBJ1-3, with 12 nucleotides matching TRBD1. The CDR3 contains 16 residues. The trim removed 2 bases at V and 4 bases at J, leaving 6 bases unmatched. The germline V gene has CDR1 SQVTM and CDR2 ANQGSEA. The CDR3 sequence is CSVENRDRGPGNTIYF. The CDR3 DNA follows: TGCAGCGTTGAAAATAGGGACAGGGGGCCGGGAAACACCATATATTTT.